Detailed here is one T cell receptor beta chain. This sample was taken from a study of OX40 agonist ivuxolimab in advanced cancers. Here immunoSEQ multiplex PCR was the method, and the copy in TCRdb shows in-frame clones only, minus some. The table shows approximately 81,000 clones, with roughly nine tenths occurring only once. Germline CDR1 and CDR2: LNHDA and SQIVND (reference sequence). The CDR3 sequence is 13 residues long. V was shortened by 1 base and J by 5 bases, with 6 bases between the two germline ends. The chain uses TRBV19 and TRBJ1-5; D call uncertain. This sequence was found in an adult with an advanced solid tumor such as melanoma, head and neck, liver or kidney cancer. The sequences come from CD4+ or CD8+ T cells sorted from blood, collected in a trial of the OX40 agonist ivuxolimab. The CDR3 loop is CASSIAVDQPQHF. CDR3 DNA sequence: TGTGCCAGTAGTATAGCGGTTGATCAGCCCCAGCATTTT.